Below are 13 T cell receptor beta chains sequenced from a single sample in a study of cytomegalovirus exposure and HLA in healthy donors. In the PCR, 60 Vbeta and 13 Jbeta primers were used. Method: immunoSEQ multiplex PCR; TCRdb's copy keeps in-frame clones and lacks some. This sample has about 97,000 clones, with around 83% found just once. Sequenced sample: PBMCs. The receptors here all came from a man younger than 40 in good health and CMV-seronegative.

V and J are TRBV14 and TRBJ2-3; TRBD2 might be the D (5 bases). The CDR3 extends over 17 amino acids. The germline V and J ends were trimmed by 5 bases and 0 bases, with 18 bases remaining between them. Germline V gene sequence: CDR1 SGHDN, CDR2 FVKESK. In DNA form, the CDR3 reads TGTGCCAGCAGCGGGCAGGACCGGACTTATAGCACAGATACGCAGTATTTT. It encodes CASSGQDRTYSTDTQYF.

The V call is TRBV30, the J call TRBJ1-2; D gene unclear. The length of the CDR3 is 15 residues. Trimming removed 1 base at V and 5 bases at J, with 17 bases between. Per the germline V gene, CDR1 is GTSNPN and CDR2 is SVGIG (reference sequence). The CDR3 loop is CAWSGRGSWEYGYTF. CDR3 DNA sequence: TGTGCCTGGAGTGGAAGAGGGAGTTGGGAGTATGGCTACACCTTC. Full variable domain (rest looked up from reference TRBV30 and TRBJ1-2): SQTIHQWPATLVQPVGSPLSLECTVEGTSNPNLYWYRQAAGRGLQLLFYSVGIGQISSEVPQNLSASRPQDRQFILSSKKLLLSDSGFYLCAWSGRGSWEYGYTFGSGTRLTVV.

As DNA, the CDR3 is TGTGCCTGGAGTGGGACAGGGTGGTCCCACGAGCAGTACTTC. Translated, it gives CAWSGTGWSHEQYF. The rearrangement uses TRBV30 and TRBJ2-7, with 8 bases identical to TRBD1. This CDR3 has 14 residues. V shed 1 base, J shed 5 bases, and the junction held 7 bases outside the gene matches. Germline V lookup: CDR1 GTSNPN, CDR2 SVGIG (reference sequence).

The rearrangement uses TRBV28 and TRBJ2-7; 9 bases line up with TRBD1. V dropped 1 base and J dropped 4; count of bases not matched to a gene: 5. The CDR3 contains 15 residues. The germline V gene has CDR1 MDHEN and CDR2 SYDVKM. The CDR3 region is CASSLSGQGLYEQYF. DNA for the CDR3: TGTGCCAGCAGTTTATCGGGACAGGGTCTTTACGAGCAGTACTTC.

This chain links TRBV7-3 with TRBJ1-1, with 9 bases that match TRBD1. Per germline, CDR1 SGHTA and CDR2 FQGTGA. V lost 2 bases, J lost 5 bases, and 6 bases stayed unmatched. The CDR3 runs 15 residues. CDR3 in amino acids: CASSLSGTGMTEAFF. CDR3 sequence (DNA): TGTGCCAGCAGCTTATCCGGGACAGGGATGACTGAAGCTTTCTTT.

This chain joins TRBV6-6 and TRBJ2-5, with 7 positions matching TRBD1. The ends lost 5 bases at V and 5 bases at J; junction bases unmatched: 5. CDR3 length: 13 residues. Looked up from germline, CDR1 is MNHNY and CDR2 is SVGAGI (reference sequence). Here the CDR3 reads CASSGPRGETQYF. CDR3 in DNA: TGTGCCAGCAGTGGCCCCAGGGGGGAGACCCAGTACTTC.

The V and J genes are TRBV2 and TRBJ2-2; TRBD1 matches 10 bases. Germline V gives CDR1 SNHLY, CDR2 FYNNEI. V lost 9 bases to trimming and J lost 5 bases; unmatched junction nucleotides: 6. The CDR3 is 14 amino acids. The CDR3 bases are TGTGCCAGTGATCCGGGACAGGGGACCGGGGAGCTGTTTTTT. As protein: CASDPGQGTGELFF.

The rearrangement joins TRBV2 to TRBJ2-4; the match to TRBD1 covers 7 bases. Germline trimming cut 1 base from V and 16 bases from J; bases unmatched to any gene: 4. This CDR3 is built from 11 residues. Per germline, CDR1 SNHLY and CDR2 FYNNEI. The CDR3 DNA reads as TGTGCCAGCAGTGAAGACAGGGGTGGTTACTTC. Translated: CASSEDRGGYF. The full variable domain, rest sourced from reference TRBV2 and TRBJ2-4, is EPEVTQTPSHQVTQMGQEVILRCVPISNHLYFYWYRQILGQKVEFLVSFYNNEISEKSEIFDDQFSVERPDGSNFTLKIRSTKLEDSAMYFCASSEDRGGYFGAGTRLSVL.

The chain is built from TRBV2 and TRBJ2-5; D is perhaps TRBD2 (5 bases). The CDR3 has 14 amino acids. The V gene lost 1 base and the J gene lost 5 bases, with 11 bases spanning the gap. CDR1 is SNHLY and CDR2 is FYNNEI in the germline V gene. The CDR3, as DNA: TGTGCCAGCAGTGAAGAAGGGAGTGGGGAGACCCAGTACTTC. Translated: CASSEEGSGETQYF.

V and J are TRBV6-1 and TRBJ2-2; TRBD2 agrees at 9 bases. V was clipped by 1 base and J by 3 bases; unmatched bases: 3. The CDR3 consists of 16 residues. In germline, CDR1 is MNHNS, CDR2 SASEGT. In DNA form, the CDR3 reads TGTGCCAGCAGTGAAGTAGCGGGGGCTCACACCGGGGAGCTGTTTTTT. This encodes CASSEVAGAHTGELFF.

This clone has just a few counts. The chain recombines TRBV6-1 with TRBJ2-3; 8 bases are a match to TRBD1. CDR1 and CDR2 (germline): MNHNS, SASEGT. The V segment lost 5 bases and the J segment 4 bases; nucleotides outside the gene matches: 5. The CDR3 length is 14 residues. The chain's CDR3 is CASSPGQGADTQYF. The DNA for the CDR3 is TGTGCCAGCAGTCCTGGACAGGGTGCAGATACGCAGTATTTT.

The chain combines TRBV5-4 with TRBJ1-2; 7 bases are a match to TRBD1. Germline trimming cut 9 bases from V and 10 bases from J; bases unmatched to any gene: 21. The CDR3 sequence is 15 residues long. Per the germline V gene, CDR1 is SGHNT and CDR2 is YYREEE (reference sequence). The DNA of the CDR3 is TGTGCCACACAGATAGACAGGGCCCCGGTGGGGGTCTACACCTTC. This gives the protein CATQIDRAPVGVYTF.

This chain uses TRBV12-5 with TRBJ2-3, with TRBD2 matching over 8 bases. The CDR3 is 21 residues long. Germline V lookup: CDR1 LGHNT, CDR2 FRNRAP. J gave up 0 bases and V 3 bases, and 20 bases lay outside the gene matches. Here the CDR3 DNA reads TGTGCTAGTGGTTTTACGTGGGGTAGGCGGGAGGTAACCTCTAGCACAGATACGCAGTATTTT. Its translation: CASGFTWGRREVTSSTDTQYF. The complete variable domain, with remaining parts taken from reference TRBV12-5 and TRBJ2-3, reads DARVTQTPRHKVTEMGQEVTMRCQPILGHNTVFWYRQTMMQGLELLAYFRNRAPLDDSGMPKDRFSAEMPDATLATLKIQPSEPRDSAVYFCASGFTWGRREVTSSTDTQYFGPGTRLTVL.